Listed below are T cell receptor beta chains from one sample, sequenced in a study of Graves' ophthalmopathy and Graves' hyperthyroidism. One entry per CDR3 protein, called by TCRdb with MiXCR from the multiplex PCR reads. Counted here are around 590,000 distinct CDR3 sequences, under 45% occurring once; the ten biggest clones make up roughly 4%. Sequencing was carried out using peripheral blood or thyroid tissue (not recorded which). These TCRs come from an adult man with Graves' hyperthyroidism. Each CDR3 is given with its conserved first and last residue. Fields, in order: J gene, V gene, D gene, clone size, CDR3 DNA, CDR3 protein. D genes are given only for firm matches. A clone size is listed for some rows: how often the clone was seen (once, few, many), or a class if it is expanded.

TRBJ1-1,TRBV25-1,NA,NA,TGTGCCAGTGCCCCCGGCAGCATGAACACTGAAGCTTTCTTT,CASAPGSMNTEAFF
TRBJ1-5,TRBV24-1,NA,many,TGTGCCACCAGTGATTTGCCGGGGACACTTAATCAGCCCCAGCATTTT,CATSDLPGTLNQPQHF
TRBJ1-2,TRBV7-2,NA,many,TGTGCCAGCAGCTCCCGAGTGGGAAACTATGGCTACACCTTC,CASSSRVGNYGYTF
TRBJ2-3,TRBV15,NA,few,TGTGCCACCAGTGTGGGGTCTAGCACAGATACGCAGTATTTT,CATSVGSSTDTQYF
TRBJ2-7,TRBV29-1,NA,many,TGCAGCGTGGAGGTAGGCAACTACGAGCAGTACTTC,CSVEVGNYEQYF
TRBJ1-2,TRBV6-5,TRBD1,NA,TGTGCCAGCAGTTACTCCGGGACAGGGATCTATGGCTACACCTTC,CASSYSGTGIYGYTF
TRBJ2-5,TRBV5-8,NA,many,TGTGCCAGCAGCTTGGTGGGTGGGATCGAGACCCAGTACTTC,CASSLVGGIETQYF
TRBJ1-4,TRBV19,TRBD1,NA,TGTGCCAGTAGTGCCGGGACAGGACGGGGTAATGAAAAACTGTTTTTT,CASSAGTGRGNEKLFF
TRBJ1-5,TRBV5-1,NA,NA,TGCGCCAGCAGCTTGGACAGGGCCCAGCATTTT,CASSLDRAQHF
TRBJ1-1,TRBV19,NA,many,TGTGCCAGTAGTATAGACCGAGCACTGGACAGGAACACTGAAGCTTTCTTT,CASSIDRALDRNTEAFF
TRBJ2-1,TRBV7-9,NA,NA,TGTGCCAGCAGCCTCGAGTGGGAGAAAGGTGAGCAGTTCTTC,CASSLEWEKGEQFF
TRBJ2-7,TRBV5-8,NA,many,TGTGCCAGCAGCAACAACTACGAGCAGTACTTC,CASSNNYEQYF
TRBJ1-3,TRBV6-1,NA,NA,TGTGCCAGCAGTGAAGCGGAGGGAGGAGGCTCTGGAAACACCATATATTTT,CASSEAEGGGSGNTIYF
TRBJ1-6,TRBV20-1,TRBD1,NA,TGCAGTGCTAGAGAGAGGGGACAGGGCCATTCACCCCTCCACTTT,CSARERGQGHSPLHF
TRBJ2-5,TRBV7-9,NA,many,TGTGCCAGCAGCTTAGGCCAAGAGACCCAGTACTTC,CASSLGQETQYF
TRBJ2-5,TRBV6-1,TRBD1,many,TGTGCCAGCAGTGGAGACCGGGACAGGGCTAAAGAGACCCAGTACTTC,CASSGDRDRAKETQYF
TRBJ1-1,TRBV29-1,NA,many,TGCAGCGTGCTGGGCCTGAACACTGAAGCTTTCTTT,CSVLGLNTEAFF
TRBJ1-4,TRBV7-9,NA,NA,TGTGCCAGCAGCTTAGGGACCCCCGCTGAAAAACTGTTTTTT,CASSLGTPAEKLFF
TRBJ2-3,TRBV29-1,TRBD2,few,TGCAGCGTTGAAGATCAATTGACTAGCAAGACAGATACGCAGTATTTT,CSVEDQLTSKTDTQYF
TRBJ1-5,TRBV19,NA,many,TGTGCCAGTAGCACGCGGGTTAACAATCAGCCCCAGCATTTT,CASSTRVNNQPQHF
TRBJ2-7,TRBV12-3/TRBV12-4,TRBD1,many,TGTGCCAGCAGTCCTCGGACAGGGGGGTACGAGCAGTACTTC,CASSPRTGGYEQYF
TRBJ1-2,TRBV7-9,TRBD1,NA,TGTGCCAGCAGCTTAGGGACAGGGGGAAGCGGTGGCTACACCTTC,CASSLGTGGSGGYTF
TRBJ2-7,TRBV7-6,TRBD2,many,TGTGCCAGCAGCAAGGTAGGGGGACTAGTGCGGAGCGAGCAGTACTTC,CASSKVGGLVRSEQYF
TRBJ2-5,TRBV7-2,NA,many,TGTGCCAGCAGCTTAACTTCCGAGACCCAGTACTTC,CASSLTSETQYF
TRBJ1-2,TRBV11-2,TRBD1,many,TGTGCCAGCAGCTTAGTGGGGCAGGGGGATGGCTACACCTTC,CASSLVGQGDGYTF
TRBJ2-3,TRBV12-3/TRBV12-4,TRBD2,few,TGTGCCAGCAGTTCCAACCCTAGCGGGAGGTCAGATACGCAGTATTTT,CASSSNPSGRSDTQYF
TRBJ1-1,TRBV5-4,TRBD1,many,TGTGCCAGCAGCCCCGCCCAACGATCAGGGGGACGGACTGAAGCTTTCTTT,CASSPAQRSGGRTEAFF
TRBJ1-1,TRBV5-1,NA,many,TGCGCCAGTAAGGAGGGCGGTACTGAAGCTTTCTTT,CASKEGGTEAFF
TRBJ2-5,TRBV7-2,NA,many,TGTGCCAGCAGCTTAAACAGTCTGGAGACCCAGTACTTC,CASSLNSLETQYF
TRBJ2-1,TRBV7-9,TRBD2,NA,TGTGCCAGCAGCGACGGACTAGCGGGGGGGTGGGGCAATGAGCAGTTCTTC,CASSDGLAGGWGNEQFF